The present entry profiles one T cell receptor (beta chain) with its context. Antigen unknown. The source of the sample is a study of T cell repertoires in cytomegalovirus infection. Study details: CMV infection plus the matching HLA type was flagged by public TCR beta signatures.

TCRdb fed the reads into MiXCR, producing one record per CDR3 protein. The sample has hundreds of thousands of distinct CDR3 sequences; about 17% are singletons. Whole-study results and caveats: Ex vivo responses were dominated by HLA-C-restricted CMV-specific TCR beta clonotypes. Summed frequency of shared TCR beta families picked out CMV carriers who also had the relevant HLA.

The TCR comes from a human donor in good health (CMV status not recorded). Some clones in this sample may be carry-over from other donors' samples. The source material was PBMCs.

The CDR3 DNA is TGTGCCAGCTCACCTTTGTCAGGGACCAATCAGCCCCAGCATTTT. It is translated as CASSPLSGTNQPQHF. The chain combines TRBV18 with TRBJ1-5; the D gene is possibly TRBD1 (5 bases). CDR1 KGHSH and CDR2 LQKENI come from the germline V gene. V lost 3 bases, J lost 3 bases, and 12 bases lay in between. CDR3 size: 15 residues.